This TCR beta chain was captured in a study of T cell responses to AZD1222 COVID-19 vaccine. This CDR3 region has 24 residues. V lost 3 bases, J lost 1 base, and 25 bases stayed unmatched. The germline V gene encodes CDR1 LNHDA and CDR2 SQIVND (reference sequence). Regarding this clone: Its antigen is still unknown.

Regarding the study as a whole: Clonal diversity was possibly underestimated; the donors were predominantly white British and more often female. Recipients of AZD1222 seropositive at baseline numbered only 6 or 7. Repertoire sampling was restricted to post-peak T cell response timepoints.

Generated by immunoSEQ multiplex PCR, the TCRdb table keeps only in-frame clones and is missing some. The sample records around 170,000 clones, over 90% being singletons. The starting material was peripheral blood, obtained 28 days after the second AZD1222 dose. The rearrangement links TRBV19 to TRBJ2-4, with 12 positions matching TRBD2. This TCR derives from an adult who received the AZD1222 COVID-19 vaccine. CDR3 sequence reads: CASSIPSLAGGASAQLGAKNIQYF. CDR3 coding DNA: TGTGCCAGTAGTATCCCCTCTCTAGCGGGGGGGGCCTCAGCCCAACTTGGGGCCAAAAACATTCAGTACTTC. Drawing the rest from reference TRBV19 and TRBJ2-4, the complete variable domain is DGGITQSPKYLFRKEGQNVTLSCEQNLNHDAMYWYRQDPGQGLRLIYYSQIVNDFQKGDIAEGYSVSREKKESFPLTVTSAQKNPTAFYLCASSIPSLAGGASAQLGAKNIQYFGAGTRLSVL.